The 3 T cell receptor beta chains listed next were all sequenced from one sample in a study of response to subunit inactivated influenza vaccine. TCRdb re-called the RT-PCR reads with MiXCR, one entry per CDR3 protein. The sample has a few hundred thousand distinct CDR3 sequences, roughly 22% seen once. Specimen: PBMCs from blood, collected less than 22 months after vaccination. Every receptor here comes from a man between 50 and 69 years old who received an inactivated influenza vaccine.

In this sample, this clonotype turned up many times. The V call is TRBV10-3, the J call TRBJ2-7; 7 bases align to TRBD1. This CDR3 has 15 residues. Germline assignment: CDR1 ENHRY and CDR2 SYGVKD. The V segment lost 3 bases and the J segment 5 bases; nucleotides outside the gene matches: 10. The CDR3 nucleotides are TGTGCCATCAGTGACTCGACAGGGTTAGTCAACGAGCAGTACTTC. It is translated as CAISDSTGLVNEQYF.

In its sample, this clonotype was seen a few times. The rearrangement joins TRBV4-3 to TRBJ1-2; possibly TRBD1 for D (6 bases). CDR3 length: 13 amino acids. CDR1 and CDR2 from the germline V gene are LGHNA and YSLEER. V shed 0 bases and J shed 8 bases, with 10 bases lying between them. Here the CDR3 DNA reads TGCGCCAGCAGCCAAGATGGGGGGGCCGGCTACACCTTC. Protein sequence: CASSQDGGAGYTF.

The V gene is TRBV9, the J gene TRBJ1-2; no clear D gene. V was shortened by 7 bases and J by 8 bases, with 12 bases between the two germline ends. Per germline, CDR1 SGDLS and CDR2 YYNGEE. The CDR3 covers 11 residues. The CDR3 region has the DNA TGTGCCAGCGTCGGACTCGGCGGCTACACCTTC. Its protein is CASVGLGGYTF.